The 8 T cell receptor beta chains below all came from one sample that was sequenced in a study of cytomegalovirus exposure and HLA in healthy donors listed by TCRdb under 2017. Library generation was performed with the immunoSEQ multiplex PCR assay. A mixture of 60 forward primers for TCR Vbeta segments and 13 reverse primers for TCR Jbeta segments was used in the multiplex PCR. TCRdb retrieved this table from immuneACCESS and kept in-frame rearrangements only. Not all clones are present; in checked studies, unresolved V genes account for under half, and no reason is known for the remainder. Across this sample there are roughly 97,000 clones, with 9.5% to 13% seen only once. The top ten hold roughly 5% of the sample. The source material was PBMCs. Source of these receptors: a man aged 40-49 years in good health and CMV-seropositive.

This clone was detected only a few times. This chain joins TRBV4-1 and TRBJ2-7; 9 positions match TRBD2. CDR1 is MGHRA and CDR2 is YSYEKL in the germline V gene. The V and J ends lost 5 bases and 3 bases, in that order; junction bases with no gene match: 5. The CDR3 extends over 14 amino acids. For the CDR3, the DNA is TGCGCCAGCAGCTTCCGACTAGCGGACTACGAGCAGTACTTC. Translating it yields CASSFRLADYEQYF.

This clone was detected only a few times. This sequence joins TRBV5-4 and TRBJ2-7; tentatively, D is TRBD2 (5 bases). Germline V gene lookup returns CDR1 SGHNT and CDR2 YYREEE (reference sequence). CDR3 size: 13 residues. V was shortened by 3 bases and J by 1 base, with 8 bases between the two germline ends. CDR3 DNA: TGTGCCAGCAGCTCGACTACGTCCTACGAGCAGTACTTC. It specifies CASSSTTSYEQYF.

The chain employs TRBV5-5 and TRBJ2-5, with a weak D call TRBD1 (6 bases). The V gene lost 1 base and the J gene lost 0 bases, with 13 bases spanning the gap. Germline CDR1 SGHKS, CDR2 YYEKEE (reference sequence). There are 16 residues in the CDR3. CDR3 in amino acids: CASSLTFGQYQETQYF. CDR3 DNA sequence: TGTGCCAGCAGCTTGACCTTTGGACAGTACCAAGAGACCCAGTACTTC.

The chain combines TRBV9 with TRBJ1-1; 7 nucleotides agree with TRBD1. J was trimmed by 2 bases and V by 4 bases; bases with no gene match: 8. CDR3 length: 15 amino acids. Germline loops: CDR1 SGDLS, CDR2 YYNGEE. This CDR3 is CASSTGTDFNTEAFF. For the CDR3, the DNA is TGTGCCAGCAGCACGGGGACAGATTTTAACACTGAAGCTTTCTTT.

The rearrangement joins TRBV25-1 to TRBJ2-7; D gene unclear. V gave up 2 bases and J gave up 2 bases, with 7 bases separating them. This CDR3 has 13 residues. Per the germline V gene, CDR1 is MGHDK and CDR2 is SYGVNS. The CDR3 DNA follows: TGTGCCAGCAGTGAAACAGCCGCCTACGAGCAGTACTTC. It translates to CASSETAAYEQYF.

This chain connects TRBV27 to TRBJ2-7, with 7 bases aligning to TRBD1. Looked up from germline, CDR1 is MNHEY and CDR2 is SMNVEV (reference sequence). J gave up 0 bases and V 3 bases, and 2 bases lay outside the gene matches. The CDR3 has 14 amino acids. CDR3: CASSFRDSSYEQYF. In DNA, the CDR3 is TGTGCCAGCAGTTTCCGGGACAGCTCCTACGAGCAGTACTTC.

This chain connects TRBV2 to TRBJ2-5, with TRBD2 matching over 12 bases. Germline assignment: CDR1 SNHLY and CDR2 FYNNEI. The junction had 9 bases not matched to a gene; V was cut back by 6 bases and J by 4 bases. The CDR3 is 16 amino acids. CDR3 in amino acids: CASSGMTSGSRETQYF. CDR3 sequence (DNA): TGTGCCAGCAGCGGGATGACTAGCGGGAGTCGAGAGACCCAGTACTTC.

This clone showed up just a few times. V gene TRBV4-3 combines with J gene TRBJ2-2; D remains unclear. The ends were cut back, 4 bases at V and 5 bases at J, with 14 bases in the middle. This CDR3 region has 15 residues. CDR1 is LGHNA and CDR2 is YSLEER in the germline V gene. This CDR3 is CASSRAPIETGELFF. The CDR3 region has the DNA TGCGCCAGCAGCCGAGCCCCCATTGAAACCGGGGAGCTGTTTTTT.